These T cell receptor beta chains were read from a single sample in a study of T cell responses to AZD1222 COVID-19 vaccine. Sequencing used immunoSEQ multiplex PCR; TCRdb keeps in-frame clones, though not all of them. In the table there are about 160,000 clones, about 92% of which are singletons. This sample comprised peripheral blood, obtained on day 0 of MenACWY control vaccination. These receptors all stem from an adult in good health. Both conserved end residues are part of each CDR3. Each record gives: J gene, D gene, V gene, clone size, CDR3 protein, CDR3 DNA. The D gene is left open where the match is weak. Expanded clones are given a class, and other clones once, few, many or no size at all.

>TRBJ2-3|TRBD2|TRBV6-4|.
CASSDWGGLDTQYF
TGTGCCAGCAGTGACTGGGGGGGTTTGGATACGCAGTATTTT
>TRBJ1-6|.|TRBV30|.
CAWSVGARKSPLHF
TGTGCCTGGAGTGTAGGGGCCAGAAAATCACCCCTCCACTTT
>TRBJ2-1|.|TRBV5-1|few
CASSSASTNEQFF
TGCGCCAGCAGCTCGGCCTCGACCAATGAGCAGTTCTTC
>TRBJ1-5|.|TRBV7-2|.
CASSGGLDNQPQHF
TGTGCCAGCAGCGGGGGGTTGGACAATCAGCCCCAGCATTTT
>TRBJ1-2|.|TRBV19|.
CASSVDRSNYGYTF
TGTGCCAGTAGTGTTGACAGAAGCAACTATGGCTACACCTTC
>TRBJ1-6|TRBD1|TRBV15|.
CATPWPGTGVPLLHF
TGTGCCACCCCCTGGCCCGGGACAGGGGTCCCACTCCTCCACTTT
>TRBJ2-5|TRBD2|TRBV28|.
CASSNRPGTSGKRETQYF
TGTGCCAGCAGTAACCGACCCGGGACTAGCGGGAAACGAGAGACCCAGTACTTC
>TRBJ1-4|.|TRBV19|.
CASSGSTGALGEKLFF
TGTGCCAGTAGTGGTAGCACCGGGGCCCTCGGAGAAAAACTGTTTTTT
>TRBJ2-5|TRBD2|TRBV5-6|.
CASSFGGEVQETQYF
TGTGCCAGCAGCTTCGGGGGGGAAGTCCAAGAGACCCAGTACTTC
>TRBJ1-2|TRBD1|TRBV18|.
CASSPPTGGGGDNYGYTF
TGTGCCAGCTCACCACCAACTGGAGGAGGGGGCGACAACTATGGCTACACCTTC
>TRBJ2-7|TRBD1|TRBV30|.
CAWTTTGGAEQYF
TGTGCCTGGACCACCACAGGGGGAGCCGAGCAGTACTTC
>TRBJ2-1|TRBD2|TRBV11-2|.
CASSSIAGVGNEQFF
TGTGCCAGCAGCTCAATAGCGGGAGTAGGCAATGAGCAGTTCTTC
>TRBJ2-1|.|TRBV7-3|.
CASSLRPAPEQFF
TGTGCCAGCAGCTTAAGACCGGCGCCTGAGCAGTTCTTC
>TRBJ1-6|.|TRBV3-1/TRBV3-2|.
CASSPTTGPGGLHF
TGTGCCAGCAGCCCAACAACAGGGCCGGGGGGCCTCCACTTT
>TRBJ2-7|.|TRBV3-1/TRBV3-2|.
CASSQTGSPGDEQYF
TGTGCCAGCAGCCAAACCGGGAGTCCCGGGGACGAGCAGTACTTC
>TRBJ1-6|.|TRBV9|.
CASGSTVNNSPLHF
TGTGCCAGCGGATCGACAGTTAATAATTCACCCCTCCACTTT
>TRBJ2-1|TRBD1|TRBV19|.
CASSTPRDRTYNEQFF
TGTGCCAGTAGTACACCAAGGGACAGAACCTACAATGAGCAGTTCTTC
>TRBJ2-1|.|TRBV10-3|once
CAIRGESDSRTYNEQFF
TGTGCCATCAGGGGGGAGTCAGACTCTCGCACCTACAATGAGCAGTTCTTC
>TRBJ1-4|.|TRBV30|once
CACTLGLGSGTNEKLFF
TGTGCCTGCACCCTAGGGCTGGGATCAGGAACTAATGAAAAACTGTTTTTT
>TRBJ1-1|.|TRBV5-1|.
CASSLEGEDTEAFF
TGCGCCAGCAGCTTGGAGGGCGAGGACACTGAAGCTTTCTTT
>TRBJ1-5|TRBD1|TRBV24-1|.
CAVGQGNQPQHF
TGTGCCGTAGGACAGGGTAATCAGCCCCAGCATTTT
>TRBJ2-1|TRBD2|TRBV5-3|.
CARSVPGLAGGYDNEQFF
TGTGCCAGAAGCGTACCGGGACTAGCGGGAGGTTACGACAATGAGCAGTTCTTC
>TRBJ2-6|TRBD2|TRBV6-2/TRBV6-3|few
CASSPSGLAGGPSGANVLTF
TGTGCCAGCAGTCCCTCGGGACTAGCGGGAGGGCCCTCTGGGGCCAACGTCCTGACTTTC
>TRBJ2-5|.|TRBV5-1|.
CASSPGQAPAKTQYF
TGCGCCAGCTCCCCTGGGCAGGCCCCTGCGAAGACCCAGTACTTC
>TRBJ2-7|TRBD2|TRBV7-3|.
CASSPFAGAHEQYF
TGTGCCAGCAGCCCCTTCGCGGGAGCCCACGAGCAGTACTTC
>TRBJ2-5|.|TRBV28|.
CASSWAGQRETQYF
TGTGCCAGCAGCTGGGCAGGGCAGCGGGAGACCCAGTACTTC
>TRBJ1-5|.|TRBV19|.
CASTYRVGNQPQHF
TGTGCCAGTACTTACAGGGTGGGCAATCAGCCCCAGCATTTT
>TRBJ1-2|.|TRBV7-8|.
CASSLAEGYTF
TGTGCCAGCAGCTTAGCGGAGGGCTACACCTTC
>TRBJ1-1|TRBD1|TRBV11-2|.
CASSRSGQGHTEAFF
TGTGCCAGCAGCCGCTCCGGACAGGGTCACACTGAAGCTTTCTTT
>TRBJ1-6|TRBD1|TRBV9|few
CASSGDRGHSPLHF
TGTGCCAGCAGCGGGGACAGGGGTCATTCACCCCTCCACTTT
>TRBJ2-5|.|TRBV12-3/TRBV12-4|once
CASSYRGQETQYF
TGTGCCAGCAGTTATCGGGGGCAAGAGACCCAGTACTTC
>TRBJ2-7|TRBD2|TRBV7-8|.
CASSLASTSGGSYEQYF
TGTGCCAGCAGCTTAGCATCTACTAGCGGGGGCTCCTACGAGCAGTACTTC
>TRBJ1-6|.|TRBV5-1|once
CASSLSDTNSPLHF
TGCGCCAGCAGCTTGAGCGATACCAATTCACCCCTCCACTTT
>TRBJ1-2|.|TRBV27|.
CASSGTGWAYTF
TGTGCCAGCAGTGGTACAGGGTGGGCCTACACCTTC
>TRBJ2-1|TRBD2|TRBV5-4|.
CASSLGTSASNEQFF
TGTGCCAGCAGCTTGGGGACTAGCGCCTCCAATGAGCAGTTCTTC
>TRBJ2-3|.|TRBV27|.
CASSLGVRFGDTQYF
TGTGCCAGCAGTTTAGGGGTGAGGTTTGGAGATACGCAGTATTTT
>TRBJ2-2|.|TRBV19|.
CASSTPTGELFF
TGTGCCAGTAGTACCCCGACGGGGGAGCTGTTTTTT
>TRBJ2-2|.|TRBV9|.
CASSVGAGSDTGELFF
TGTGCCAGCAGCGTAGGGGCAGGGTCTGACACCGGGGAGCTGTTTTTT
>TRBJ1-2|.|TRBV5-6|.
CASSFQTGFYGYTF
TGTGCCAGCAGCTTTCAAACAGGGTTTTATGGCTACACCTTC
>TRBJ1-6|TRBD1|TRBV18|.
CASSPRTGQDNSPLHF
TGTGCCAGCTCACCACGGACAGGTCAAGATAATTCACCCCTCCACTTT
>TRBJ1-5|TRBD1|TRBV19|.
CASSPRTGHSNQPQHF
TGTGCCAGTAGTCCAAGGACAGGACATAGCAATCAGCCCCAGCATTTT
>TRBJ2-5|.|TRBV6-1|.
CASSEARSTGKYF
TGTGCCAGCAGTGAAGCGCGGTCGACAGGCAAGTACTTC